The 32 T cell receptor beta chains below come from one sample, sequenced in a study of T cells in women clearing cervical HPV infection. Produced via immunoSEQ multiplex PCR; TCRdb's table is partial and in-frame only. This table holds some 21,000 clones. The source material was blood buffy coat. These receptors all stem from a woman between 18 and 70 years old with a cervical HPV16 infection that either progressed to CIN3+ or cleared (not recorded which).

Note on this clone: Read data end 3 residues before the CDR3 end; the end is taken from the germline J gene. The V and J genes are TRBV20-1 and TRBJ1-1; D gene ambiguous. The CDR3 sequence is 13 residues long. Per the germline V gene, CDR1 is DFQATT and CDR2 is SNEGSKA (reference sequence). V was trimmed by 3 bases and J by 4 bases, leaving 12 bases between them. The CDR3 loop reads CSARRGLGTEAFF. CDR3 DNA, as far as it was read: TGCAGTGCTAGGCGCGGGCTTGGCACTGAA.

A remark on this clone: The read halts 3 residues ahead of the CDR3 end, with the missing end drawn from the germline J gene. The chain recombines TRBV4-2 with TRBJ1-2; perhaps TRBD1 as D (5 bases). The CDR3 has 15 residues. Germline lookup yields CDR1 LGHNA and CDR2 YNFKEQ. V lost 0 bases, J lost 1 base, and 9 bases lay in between. The covered CDR3 bases are TGTGCCAGCAGCCAAGAGTGGGGGGTTAACTATGGC. It encodes CASSQEWGVNYG. The whole CDR3 reads CASSQEWGVNYGYTF.

As concerns this clone: Read sequence stops 3 residues before the CDR3 end, and the germline J gene provides the missing end. The chain is built from TRBV7-9 and TRBJ1-2; TRBD1 is a possible D gene (6 bases). Germline-derived CDR1 and CDR2 are SEHNR and FQNEAQ (reference sequence). The CDR3 runs to 14 residues. The CDR3 bases that were read are TGTGCCAGCCGAAGGGGGGGATTGGGCAATGAC. This sequence encodes CASRRGGLGND. The entire CDR3 is CASRRGGLGNDYTF.

To note about this clone: Sequencing ends 3 residues short of the CDR3 end; the germline J gene provides the rest. The chain joins TRBV6-2 or TRBV6-3 to TRBJ2-2; D is ambiguous. The CDR3 has 13 amino acids. CDR1 and CDR2 (germline): MNHEY, SVGEGT. The CDR3 spells CASKAGFNSPLFF. The sequenced part of the CDR3 DNA is TGTGCCAGCAAGGCCGGGTTTAATTCACCG.

To note about this clone: The read halts 3 residues ahead of the CDR3 end, with the missing end drawn from the germline J gene. This chain uses TRBV10-3 with TRBJ2-7, with 11 bases aligning to TRBD2. The CDR3 contains 16 residues. The V gene end was trimmed by 4 bases and the J gene end by 5 bases; junction bases not matched to a gene: 10. Germline values: CDR1 ENHRY, CDR2 SYGVKD. The sequenced part of the CDR3 DNA is TGTGCCATCAGTGGCGGGGGGCTAGCGGGAGGTAACGAG. Its translation is CAISGGGLAGGNE. The whole CDR3 is CAISGGGLAGGNEQYF.

As regards this clone: Distinct nucleotide sequences in the sample also encode this CDR3. The CDR3 sequence is CSVGGGSSGNTIYF. Incomplete CDR3 DNA: TGCAGCGTTGGTGGGGGGTCCTCTGGAAACACC. The gene calls are TRBV29-1 and TRBJ1-3; a possible D gene is TRBD1 (5 bases). The CDR3 extends 3 residues past the end of the read, so its final part is completed from the germline J gene. V was pared by 4 bases and J by 0 bases, with 10 bases between. CDR3 length: 14 residues. The germline V gene has CDR1 SQVTM and CDR2 ANQGSEA.

Regarding this clone: The read comes to an end 3 residues before the CDR3 does, leaving the germline J gene to fill in the end. The chain has TRBV20-1 and TRBJ2-3, with 10 nucleotides matching TRBD2. V gave up 1 base and J gave up 2 bases; unmatched junction bases: 3. The CDR3 length is 15 residues. Germline V gene sequence: CDR1 DFQATT, CDR2 SNEGSKA (reference sequence). CDR3 residues: CSARGTSGLTDTQYF. CDR3 DNA, as far as it was read: TGCAGTGCTAGAGGGACTAGCGGACTCACAGATACG.

Details on this clone: The sequenced fragment ends 3 residues before the CDR3 boundary, so the rest is inferred from the germline J gene. V gene TRBV7-7 combines with J gene TRBJ2-7; the D gene is possibly TRBD1 (6 bases). Germline V gene lookup returns CDR1 SSHAT and CDR2 FNYEAQ (reference sequence). The CDR3 spans 15 residues. V lost 3 bases and J 6 bases, leaving 18 bases between the germline ends. The DNA read from the CDR3 is TGTGCCAGCAGCTTCCTGGGAAGGACAGTTGGCGAG. Translation gives CASSFLGRTVGE. The CDR3 reads in full as CASSFLGRTVGEQYF.

As to this clone: Germline and junction disagree at one end, which may indicate a read error. The read falls 3 residues short of the CDR3 end, and the missing part is taken from the germline J gene. Within the sample, other DNA sequences also encode this same CDR3. The chain has TRBV5-4 and TRBJ1-3; 7 bases are a match to TRBD1. The CDR3 spans 13 residues. The germline V gene has CDR1 SGHNT and CDR2 YYREEE (reference sequence). This CDR3 is CASSRDSRNTIYF. Incomplete CDR3 DNA: TGTGCCAGCTCCCGGGACAGCCGAAACACG.

CDR3 protein: CSAAPTGVGYTF. The covered CDR3 bases are TGCAGTGCTGCACCCACAGGGGTTGGT. The genes are TRBV20-1 and TRBJ1-2, with 7 bases that match TRBD1. Coverage ceases 3 residues before the CDR3 finishes, and the germline J gene fills in the end. Germline-derived CDR1 and CDR2 are DFQATT and SNEGSKA (reference sequence). This CDR3 is built from 12 residues.

As for this clone: Coverage ceases 3 residues before the CDR3 finishes, and the germline J gene fills in the end. The rearrangement links TRBV11-2 to TRBJ2-3; D may be TRBD1 (5 bases). Germline V lookup: CDR1 SGHAT, CDR2 FQNNGV. The CDR3 consists of 15 residues. This chain's CDR3 is CASAVQAGNQETQYF. The part of the CDR3 DNA that was read is TGTGCCAGCGCAGTACAGGCAGGGAACCAAGAGACG.

As for this clone: With the read ending 3 residues before the CDR3 end, the germline J gene is used to fill in that end. The chain employs TRBV5-1 and TRBJ2-3; possible D gene TRBD1, 5 bases. Germline CDR1 reads SGHRS; CDR2 reads YFSETQ. V lost 4 bases and J 3 bases, leaving 18 bases between the germline ends. The CDR3 runs 16 residues. CDR3 bases read: TGCGCCAGCAGCGGGGTAGAAGGGGCACCAACAGATACG. This sequence encodes CASSGVEGAPTDT. The entire CDR3 reads CASSGVEGAPTDTQYF.

Concerning this clone itself: A read error may produce the germline difference seen at one junction end. Read coverage stops 3 residues before the CDR3 terminus; the germline J gene supplies the remainder. The chain couples TRBV4-2 to TRBJ2-3; D gene uncertain. The germline V gene has CDR1 LGHNA and CDR2 YNFKEQ. The CDR3 contains 14 residues. CDR3 DNA (partial): TGCGCCAGCAGCCAAACAATTAGCACAGATACG. Translated: CASSQTISTDT. In full, the CDR3 reads CASSQTISTDTQYF.

About this clone itself: Read coverage stops 3 residues before the CDR3 terminus; the germline J gene supplies the remainder. The chain uses TRBV7-9 and TRBJ1-2, with D tentatively TRBD1 (5 bases). This CDR3 spans 14 amino acids. From germline, CDR1 is SEHNR and CDR2 FQNEAQ (reference sequence). The covered CDR3 bases are TGTGCCAGCAGCTTAGGGGGGGGATCTTACGAC. As protein: CASSLGGGSYD. The full CDR3 reads CASSLGGGSYDYTF. Combining the CDR3 with reference TRBV7-9 and TRBJ1-2 gives the whole variable domain DTGVSQNPRHKITKRGQNVTFRCDPISEHNRLYWYRQTLGQGPEFLTYFQNEAQLEKSRLLSDRFSAERPKGSFSTLEIQRTEQGDSAMYLCASSLGGGSYDYTFGSGTRLTVV.

Points on this clone: The CDR3 extends 3 residues past the end of the read, so its final part is completed from the germline J gene. The chain is built from TRBV20-1 and TRBJ2-2; no definite D call. CDR3 length equals 13 residues. Trimming took 4 bases from V and 3 from J, leaving 9 bases between them. CDR1 and CDR2 from the germline V gene are DFQATT and SNEGSKA (reference sequence). The CDR3 loop is CSAKEGYTGELFF. Partial CDR3 DNA: TGCAGTGCTAAAGAAGGTTACACCGGGGAG.

Note on this clone: The read ends 3 residues shy of where the CDR3 ends; the end is completed using the germline J gene. The chain joins TRBV7-6 to TRBJ2-3, with D possibly TRBD2 on 5 matching bases. The CDR3 is 13 residues long. Germline V gene lookup returns CDR1 SGHVS and CDR2 FNYEAQ. The CDR3 loop is CASGLPVGETQYF. The sequenced part of the CDR3 DNA is TGTGCCAGCGGACTGCCAGTCGGAGAGACG.

To note about this clone: From the germline J gene comes the end of the CDR3, since the read stops 3 residues before it. The rearrangement joins TRBV5-8 to TRBJ2-5, with D perhaps TRBD2 (6 bases). Germline V gives CDR1 SGHTS, CDR2 YDEGEE. With 7 bases removed from V and 1 base from J, the gap between germline ends came to 17 bases. CDR3 length: 15 residues. CDR3 amino acids: CASFQPGLLQETQYF. Partial CDR3 DNA: TGTGCCAGCTTCCAACCGGGACTTCTCCAAGAGACC.

In the case of this clone: With the read ending 3 residues before the CDR3 end, the germline J gene is used to fill in that end. The rearrangement uses TRBV15 and TRBJ2-5; no definite D call. Germline values: CDR1 LNHNV, CDR2 YYDKDF (reference sequence). There are 11 residues in the CDR3. V was shortened by 3 bases and J by 4 bases, with 3 bases between the two germline ends. The CDR3 loop is CATSSGETQYF. The CDR3 DNA, read in part, is TGTGCCACCAGCAGCGGAGAGACC.

As for this clone: From the germline J gene comes the end of the CDR3, since the read stops 3 residues before it. The rearrangement links TRBV18 to TRBJ2-6; TRBD1 matches 7 bases. Germline lookup yields CDR1 KGHSH and CDR2 LQKENI. Trimming removed 6 bases from V and 4 bases from J; junction bases left unmatched: 15. CDR3 length equals 18 residues. CDR3 bases read: TGTGCCAGCTCTCACAGCGGACAGGTTTTTTCCGGGGCCAACGTC. Translated: CASSHSGQVFSGANV. The full CDR3 is CASSHSGQVFSGANVLTF.

On this clone: The observed sequence ends 3 residues before the CDR3 terminus, with the missing tail filled in from the germline J gene. This chain joins TRBV7-9 and TRBJ2-7; 10 bases are shared with TRBD1. J lost 2 bases, V lost 0 bases, and 1 base had no gene match. This CDR3 has 15 residues. CDR1 SEHNR and CDR2 FQNEAQ come from the germline V gene (reference sequence). Partial CDR3 DNA: TGTGCCAGCAGCTTAGCGGGACAGGGGACCTACGAG. Protein: CASSLAGQGTYE. The entire CDR3 reads CASSLAGQGTYEQYF.

Comment on this clone: The CDR3 goes on 3 residues after the read ends, and that part is filled in from the germline J gene. This chain uses TRBV5-1 with TRBJ1-1, with D perhaps matching TRBD1 (6 bases). Germline values: CDR1 SGHRS, CDR2 YFSETQ. Trimming pared 4 bases from V and 3 bases from J, leaving 13 bases between. The length of the CDR3 is 14 residues. The CDR3 reads CASSATGRDTEAFF. The CDR3 DNA, read in part, is TGCGCCAGCAGCGCCACAGGGAGGGACACTGAA.

To note about this clone: The read stops 3 residues short of the end of the CDR3; the missing end is completed from the germline J gene. V usage is TRBV19 and J usage is TRBJ2-3; 12 bases line up with TRBD2. The CDR3 extends over 14 amino acids. In germline, CDR1 is LNHDA, CDR2 SQIVND (reference sequence). The CDR3 DNA, read in part, is TGTGCCAGTAGTCCGACTAGCGGGAGTGAGACG. Translating it yields CASSPTSGSET. The complete CDR3 reads CASSPTSGSETQYF.

For this clone: One end of the junction does not line up with germline, which may come from a read error. The CDR3 extends 3 residues past the end of the read, so its final part is completed from the germline J gene. Other DNA sequences in the sample encode the same CDR3. The rearrangement uses TRBV18 and TRBJ1-3; the match to TRBD1 covers 9 bases. There are 16 residues in the CDR3. From germline, CDR1 is KGHSH and CDR2 LQKENI. The sequenced CDR3 bases are TGTGCCAGCTCACCGCAGGACAGGGGAGCTGGAAACACT. Its protein is CASSPQDRGAGNT. From start to end, the CDR3 is CASSPQDRGAGNTIYF.

With respect to this clone: The read gets to within 3 residues of the CDR3 end, and the germline J gene fills in the rest. The chain combines TRBV20-1 with TRBJ1-1; D is possibly TRBD1 (6 bases). The germline gives CDR1 DFQATT, CDR2 SNEGSKA (reference sequence). Trimming took off 5 bases at V and 0 bases at J, with 10 bases between the two ends. The length of the CDR3 is 13 residues. The part of the CDR3 DNA that was read is TGCAGTGCTGGGGGGGGCATGAACACTGAA. It encodes CSAGGGMNTE. The CDR3 reads in full as CSAGGGMNTEAFF.

As concerns this clone: From the germline J gene comes the end of the CDR3, since the read stops 3 residues before it. The chain carries TRBV19 and TRBJ2-7, with 10 bases fitting TRBD1. With V trimmed by 5 bases and J by 6 bases, 4 bases remained unmatched. CDR1 is LNHDA, CDR2 SQIVND, per germline (reference sequence). This CDR3 comprises 13 residues. CDR3 protein: CASSAGQGGEQYF. The DNA read from the CDR3 is TGTGCCAGTAGTGCTGGACAGGGGGGCGAG.

As concerns this clone: The CDR3 goes on 3 residues after the read ends, and that part is filled in from the germline J gene. V usage is TRBV7-9 and J usage is TRBJ1-2; perhaps TRBD1 as D (5 bases). This CDR3 contains 15 residues. Germline loops: CDR1 SEHNR, CDR2 FQNEAQ (reference sequence). The CDR3 reads CASSPTLQGIGGYTF. The DNA read from the CDR3 is TGTGCCAGCAGCCCAACACTCCAGGGAATCGGGGGC.

As regards this clone: The CDR3 extends 3 residues past the end of the read, so its final part is completed from the germline J gene. The V gene is TRBV6-2 or TRBV6-3, the J gene TRBJ1-6, with D unclear. The V end was cut by 6 bases, the J end by 0 bases, with 9 bases between. Germline V lookup: CDR1 MNHEY, CDR2 SVGEGT. The CDR3 spans 15 residues. The CDR3 here is CASRFRSSYNSPLHF. CDR3 DNA (partial): TGTGCCAGCAGATTCAGGAGCTCCTATAATTCACCC.

With respect to this clone: The read terminates 3 residues before the CDR3 end, so the remaining end is supplied by the germline J gene. The chain uses TRBV7-2 and TRBJ2-5, with D possibly matching TRBD1 (5 bases). Germline CDR1 and CDR2: SGHTA and FQGNSA. Trimming removed 2 bases from V and 2 bases from J, with 9 bases in between. This CDR3 spans 14 amino acids. CDR3 sequence reads: CASSLWAGQETQYF. CDR3 bases read: TGTGCCAGCAGCTTATGGGCAGGGCAAGAGACC.

This chain's CDR3 is CASSPYSGTGTQETQYF. The covered CDR3 bases are TGTGCCAGCAGCCCCTACTCCGGGACAGGGACCCAAGAGACC. The chain has TRBV14 and TRBJ2-5; 9 bases fit TRBD1. The read finishes 3 residues shy of the CDR3 end, and the germline J gene is used to complete it. CDR3 size: 17 residues. CDR1 SGHDN and CDR2 FVKESK come from the germline V gene. V was clipped by 4 bases and J by 1 base; unmatched bases: 10.

As for this clone: The CDR3 goes on 3 residues after the read ends, and that part is filled in from the germline J gene. V usage is TRBV20-1 and J usage is TRBJ2-7; D gene unclear. In germline, CDR1 is DFQATT, CDR2 SNEGSKA (reference sequence). This CDR3 comprises 11 residues. The ends were cut back, 6 bases at V and 3 bases at J, with 9 bases in the middle. The CDR3 sequence is CSAYGRYEQYF. The CDR3 DNA, read in part, is TGCAGTGCCTATGGTCGCTACGAG.

With regard to this clone: The read ends 3 residues early relative to the CDR3; the germline J gene fills the gap. The chain recombines TRBV20-1 with TRBJ1-1, with D possibly TRBD1 on 5 matching bases. Deletions cut 6 bases from V and 6 bases from J, with 8 bases between. The CDR3 is 10 amino acids. The germline gives CDR1 DFQATT, CDR2 SNEGSKA (reference sequence). CDR3 residues: CSAGGAEAFF. Incomplete CDR3 DNA: TGCAGTGCCGGGGGAGCTGAA.

In regard to this clone: The CDR3 extends 3 residues past the end of the read, so its final part is completed from the germline J gene. The rearrangement links TRBV30 to TRBJ2-1; tentative D call: TRBD2 (5 bases). This CDR3 is built from 12 residues. Germline CDR1 is GTSNPN and CDR2 is SVGIG (reference sequence). The V end lost 2 bases, the J end lost 6 bases, and 8 bases lay between the germline ends. The CDR3 protein is CAWSLAPNEQFF. CDR3 DNA, as far as it was read: TGTGCCTGGAGTCTAGCCCCCAATGAG.